Below are 18 T cell receptor beta chains sequenced from a single sample in a study of shared clonotypes between healthy human individuals (dated by TCRdb to about 2020). Libraries came from the immunoSEQ multiplex PCR assay. What TCRdb holds here is the immuneACCESS table cut down to in-frame rearrangements. Part of the clones is not present; checked against another copy, under half of the missing clones reflect an unresolved V gene, and the others are unexplained. The sample records roughly 2.5 million clones, more than 90% of which are singletons. Together, the top ten hold over 0.12% of the sample. The specimen was naive CD4+ T cells sorted from blood. The cell subset or site label for this specimen denotes: CD45RA+ positively selected. The receptors come from a man aged 18 to 35 in good health.

The V call is TRBV5-6, the J call TRBJ1-1; 10 bases fit TRBD1. The CDR3 runs to 16 residues. The V and J ends lost 2 bases and 6 bases, in that order; junction bases with no gene match: 10. The germline V gene has CDR1 SGHDT and CDR2 YYEEEE. CDR3 nucleotide sequence: TGTGCCAGCAGCTTCTACTCGGGGACAGGGGTTTCTGAAGCTTTCTTT. Its protein is CASSFYSGTGVSEAFF.

The V call is TRBV7-2, the J call TRBJ2-4, with D tentatively TRBD1 (5 bases). This CDR3 is 16 amino acids long. CDR1 is SGHTA and CDR2 is FQGNSA in the germline V gene. V lost 1 base and J lost 1, with 11 bases in between. Written as DNA, the CDR3 is TGTGCCAGCAGCTTAGGGGGCATGGGGGCCAAAAACATTCAGTACTTC. The encoded protein is CASSLGGMGAKNIQYF.

The chain has TRBV27 and TRBJ1-4; TRBD1 aligns across 7 bases. Germline V gene lookup returns CDR1 MNHEY and CDR2 SMNVEV (reference sequence). Trimming removed 5 bases from V and 8 bases from J; junction bases left unmatched: 11. The CDR3 runs 15 residues. The CDR3 region is CASSPPGLRGEKLFF. The CDR3 DNA is TGTGCCAGCAGTCCCCCCGGGCTCAGGGGGGAAAAACTGTTTTTT.

The chain carries TRBV7-2 and TRBJ1-1; maybe TRBD1 (5 bases). This CDR3 has 16 residues. Trimming pared 3 bases from V and 7 bases from J, leaving 21 bases between. Germline CDR1 is SGHTA and CDR2 is FQGNSA. The CDR3 loop is CASSLTVGLGYNEAFF. The CDR3 DNA sequence: TGTGCCAGCAGCTTGACAGTAGGCCTTGGGTACAATGAAGCTTTCTTT.

The rearrangement joins TRBV7-2 to TRBJ2-3, with 8 bases aligning to TRBD1. V dropped 11 bases and J dropped 0; count of bases not matched to a gene: 4. Germline-derived CDR1 and CDR2 are SGHTA and FQGNSA. There are 13 residues in the CDR3. The CDR3 here is CASRQGSTDTQYF. DNA of the CDR3: TGTGCCTCCAGACAGGGGAGCACAGATACGCAGTATTTT.

This chain links TRBV19 with TRBJ1-5; D uncertain. This CDR3 spans 18 amino acids. Trimming removed 10 bases at V and 0 bases at J, with 25 bases between. Germline V gene sequence: CDR1 LNHDA, CDR2 SQIVND (reference sequence). The CDR3 loop reads CAIWPGSPKIYSNQPQHF. CDR3 coding DNA: TGTGCCATTTGGCCGGGATCCCCAAAAATCTATAGCAATCAGCCCCAGCATTTT.

This chain uses TRBV5-4 with TRBJ1-2; D not resolved. The CDR3 covers 13 residues. Germline CDR1 and CDR2: SGHNT and YYREEE (reference sequence). V was clipped by 0 bases and J by 8 bases, with 11 bases between them. The CDR3 is CASSLGPLAGYTF. CDR3 nucleotide sequence: TGTGCCAGCAGCTTGGGGCCCCTTGCGGGCTACACCTTC.

The chain uses TRBV30 and TRBJ2-1; 13 positions agree with TRBD2. The CDR3 is made up of 15 amino acids. Germline assignment: CDR1 GTSNPN and CDR2 SVGIG (reference sequence). J gave up 8 bases and V 2 bases, and 6 bases lay outside the gene matches. The CDR3 nucleotides are TGTGCCTGGAGTCCGGGACTAGCGGGATTGGATGAGCAGTTCTTC. Translated: CAWSPGLAGLDEQFF.

The chain's CDR3 is CASSLDSGKYAYEQYF. Written as DNA, the CDR3 is TGTGCCAGCAGCTTAGATAGCGGGAAGTACGCCTACGAGCAGTACTTC. This chain joins TRBV13 and TRBJ2-7; 8 bases align to TRBD2. CDR1 is PRHDT, CDR2 FYEKMQ, per germline (reference sequence). This CDR3 is built from 16 residues. Trimming removed 1 base from V and 2 bases from J; junction bases left unmatched: 7.

V gene TRBV27 combines with J gene TRBJ2-7; D may match TRBD1 or TRBD2 (7 bases each). Germline V gene sequence: CDR1 MNHEY, CDR2 SMNVEV (reference sequence). The CDR3 has 15 residues. With 2 bases removed from V and 2 bases from J, the gap between germline ends came to 13 bases. The CDR3 DNA is TGTGCCAGCAGTTTAAGGCAGGGGGGGCCCTACGAGCAGTACTTC. Amino acid sequence: CASSLRQGGPYEQYF.

The CDR3 sequence is CASSPRGDSNQPQHF. DNA for the CDR3: TGTGCCAGCAGCCCGAGGGGGGATAGCAATCAGCCCCAGCATTTT. The chain recombines TRBV7-8 with TRBJ1-5; TRBD1 might be the D (6 bases). The CDR3 is made up of 15 amino acids. V lost 5 bases, J lost 0 bases, and 11 bases lay in between. Germline V lookup: CDR1 SGHVS, CDR2 FQNEAQ.

The V gene is TRBV7-2, the J gene TRBJ1-6; D remains unclear. Trimming took off 7 bases at V and 0 bases at J, with 10 bases between the two ends. This CDR3 is 15 amino acids long. Germline V gene sequence: CDR1 SGHTA, CDR2 FQGNSA. The CDR3 protein is CASKVDSSYNSPLHF. CDR3 nucleotide sequence: TGTGCCAGCAAGGTCGATAGCTCCTATAATTCACCCCTCCACTTT. Full variable domain (outside the CDR3, taken from reference TRBV7-2 and TRBJ1-6): GAGVSQSPSNKVTEKGKDVELRCDPISGHTALYWYRQSLGQGLEFLIYFQGNSAPDKSGLPSDRFSAERTGGSVSTLTIQRTQQEDSAVYLCASKVDSSYNSPLHFGNGTRLTVT.

V and J are TRBV5-4 and TRBJ2-1, with D possibly TRBD1 on 6 matching bases. V gave up 4 bases and J gave up 0 bases, with 14 bases separating them. The CDR3 totals 16 residues. The germline V gene has CDR1 SGHNT and CDR2 YYREEE (reference sequence). The CDR3 reads CASSATGRLSYNEQFF. The CDR3 nucleotides are TGTGCCAGCAGCGCGACAGGTCGCCTCTCCTACAATGAGCAGTTCTTC.

The chain is built from TRBV7-2 and TRBJ2-1; the D gene could be TRBD1 or TRBD2 (5 bases each). With 3 bases removed from V and 6 bases from J, the gap between germline ends came to 9 bases. Germline V gene data show CDR1 as SGHTA and CDR2 as FQGNSA. CDR3 length equals 13 residues. The CDR3 DNA sequence: TGTGCCAGCAGCTTTATGGGGACCAATGAGCAGTTCTTC. Translating gives CASSFMGTNEQFF.

The gene calls are TRBV5-6 and TRBJ2-1, with 13 bases identical to TRBD2. Germline V lookup: CDR1 SGHDT, CDR2 YYEEEE. Losses at the gene ends were 1 base for V and 5 bases for J; bases not matched to a gene: 12. The CDR3 spans 19 residues. CDR3 loop: CASSLPLRTSGRYNNEQFF. For the CDR3, the DNA is TGTGCCAGCAGCTTGCCCTTGAGGACTAGCGGGAGATATAACAATGAGCAGTTCTTC.

This chain uses TRBV25-1 with TRBJ2-7, with a tentative D call TRBD2 (5 bases). Trimming stripped 3 bases from V and 3 bases from J, with 9 bases between. This CDR3 contains 13 residues. Germline V gene data show CDR1 as MGHDK and CDR2 as SYGVNS. CDR3 region: CASSDPGVYEQYF. Here the CDR3 DNA reads TGTGCCAGCAGTGACCCCGGGGTCTACGAGCAGTACTTC.

A single count supports this clone. The chain combines TRBV6-1 with TRBJ1-1; D gene ambiguous. The CDR3 loop spans 15 amino acids. The germline V gene has CDR1 MNHNS and CDR2 SASEGT. The V and J ends lost 6 bases and 2 bases respectively, with 16 bases between them. CDR3 bases: TGTGCCAGCAGGCAGGCAGTCCGAGGTAACACTGAAGCTTTCTTT. Encoded protein: CASRQAVRGNTEAFF.

This clone was found once. The V gene is TRBV5-4, the J gene TRBJ1-2; possibly TRBD1 for D (5 bases). Looked up from germline, CDR1 is SGHNT and CDR2 is YYREEE (reference sequence). V gave up 1 base and J gave up 2 bases, with 12 bases separating them. There are 15 residues in the CDR3. The DNA of the CDR3 is TGTGCCAGCAGCTTGCCTACAGGTTCAAACTATGGCTACACCTTC. This codes for CASSLPTGSNYGYTF.